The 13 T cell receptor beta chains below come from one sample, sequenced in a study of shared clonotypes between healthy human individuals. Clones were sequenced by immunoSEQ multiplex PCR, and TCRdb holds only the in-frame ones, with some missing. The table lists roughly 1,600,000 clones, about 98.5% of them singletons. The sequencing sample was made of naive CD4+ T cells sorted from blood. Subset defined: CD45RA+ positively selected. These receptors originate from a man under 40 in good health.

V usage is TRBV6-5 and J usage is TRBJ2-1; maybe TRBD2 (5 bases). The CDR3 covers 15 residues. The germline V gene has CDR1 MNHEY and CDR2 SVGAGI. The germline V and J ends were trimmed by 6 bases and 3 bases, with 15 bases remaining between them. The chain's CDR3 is CASRATGLGYNEQFF. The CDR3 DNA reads TGTGCCAGCAGAGCGACGGGATTAGGCTACAATGAGCAGTTCTTC.

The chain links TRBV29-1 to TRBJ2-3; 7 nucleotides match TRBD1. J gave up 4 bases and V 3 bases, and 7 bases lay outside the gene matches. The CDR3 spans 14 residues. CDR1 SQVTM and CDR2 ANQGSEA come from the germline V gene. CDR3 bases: TGCAGCGTTGATAGAGGGGGCAGAGCAGATACGCAGTATTTT. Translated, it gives CSVDRGGRADTQYF.

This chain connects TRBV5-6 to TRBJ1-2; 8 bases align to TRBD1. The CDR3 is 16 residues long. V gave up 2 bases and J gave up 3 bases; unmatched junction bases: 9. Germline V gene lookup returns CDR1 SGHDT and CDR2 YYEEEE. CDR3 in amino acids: CASSLVFSGQDYGYTF. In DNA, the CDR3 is TGTGCCAGCAGCTTAGTCTTCTCGGGACAGGACTATGGCTACACCTTC.

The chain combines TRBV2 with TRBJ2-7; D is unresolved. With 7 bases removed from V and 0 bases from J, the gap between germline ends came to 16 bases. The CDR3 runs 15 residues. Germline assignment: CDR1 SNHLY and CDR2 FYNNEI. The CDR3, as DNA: TGTGCCAGCATTTTAGAACGGGTATCCTCCTACGAGCAGTACTTC. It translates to CASILERVSSYEQYF.

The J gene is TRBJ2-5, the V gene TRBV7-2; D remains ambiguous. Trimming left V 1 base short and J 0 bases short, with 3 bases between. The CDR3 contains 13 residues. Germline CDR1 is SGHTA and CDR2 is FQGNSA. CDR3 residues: CASSLVHQETQYF. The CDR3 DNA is TGTGCCAGCAGCTTAGTCCACCAAGAGACCCAGTACTTC. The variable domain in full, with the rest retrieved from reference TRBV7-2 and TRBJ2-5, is GAGVSQSPSNKVTEKGKDVELRCDPISGHTALYWYRQSLGQGLEFLIYFQGNSAPDKSGLPSDRFSAERTGGSVSTLTIQRTQQEDSAVYLCASSLVHQETQYFGPGTRLLVL.

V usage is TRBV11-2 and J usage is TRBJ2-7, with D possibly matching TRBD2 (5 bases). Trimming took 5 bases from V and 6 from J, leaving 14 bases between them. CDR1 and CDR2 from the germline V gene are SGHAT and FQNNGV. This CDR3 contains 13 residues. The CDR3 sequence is CASSPAASSEQYF. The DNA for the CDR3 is TGTGCCAGCAGCCCCGCGGCTAGCTCCGAGCAGTACTTC.

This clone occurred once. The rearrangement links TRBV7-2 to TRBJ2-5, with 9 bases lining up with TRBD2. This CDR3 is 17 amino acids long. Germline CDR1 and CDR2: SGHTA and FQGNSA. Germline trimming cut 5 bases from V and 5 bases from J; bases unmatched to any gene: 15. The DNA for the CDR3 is TGTGCCAGCAGCCTACCTGGACTAGCGTCAGGTAGGGAGACCCAGTACTTC. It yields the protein CASSLPGLASGRETQYF. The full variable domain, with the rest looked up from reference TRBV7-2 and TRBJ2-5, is GAGVSQSPSNKVTEKGKDVELRCDPISGHTALYWYRQSLGQGLEFLIYFQGNSAPDKSGLPSDRFSAERTGGSVSTLTIQRTQQEDSAVYLCASSLPGLASGRETQYFGPGTRLLVL.

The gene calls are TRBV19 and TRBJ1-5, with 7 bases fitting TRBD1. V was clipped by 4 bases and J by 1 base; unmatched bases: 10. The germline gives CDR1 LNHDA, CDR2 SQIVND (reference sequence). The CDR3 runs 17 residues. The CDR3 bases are TGTGCCAGTAGTACCCCGGGACAGAACCCCAGCAATCAGCCCCAGCATTTT. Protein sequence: CASSTPGQNPSNQPQHF.

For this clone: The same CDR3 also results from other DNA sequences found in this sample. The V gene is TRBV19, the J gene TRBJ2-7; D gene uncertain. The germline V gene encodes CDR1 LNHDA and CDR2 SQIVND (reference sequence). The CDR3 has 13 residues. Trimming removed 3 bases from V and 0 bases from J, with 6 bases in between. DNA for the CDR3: TGTGCCAGTAGTATCGTGTACTCCTACGAGCAGTACTTC. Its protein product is CASSIVYSYEQYF.

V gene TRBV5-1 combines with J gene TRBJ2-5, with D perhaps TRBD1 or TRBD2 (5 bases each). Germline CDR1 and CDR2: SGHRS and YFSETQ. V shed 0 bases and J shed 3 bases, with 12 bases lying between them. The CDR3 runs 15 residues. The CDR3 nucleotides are TGCGCCAGCAGCTTGGGGGGGACCCCCGAAGAGACCCAGTACTTC. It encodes CASSLGGTPEETQYF.

In nucleotides, the CDR3 is TGTGCCAGCAGCCCTCTGACGGGAGGTGGGAACTATGGCTACACCTTC. This gives the protein CASSPLTGGGNYGYTF. The rearrangement uses TRBV5-5 and TRBJ1-2; no firm D call. From germline, CDR1 is SGHKS and CDR2 YYEKEE (reference sequence). V was pared by 4 bases and J by 2 bases, with 18 bases between. The CDR3 sequence is 16 residues long.

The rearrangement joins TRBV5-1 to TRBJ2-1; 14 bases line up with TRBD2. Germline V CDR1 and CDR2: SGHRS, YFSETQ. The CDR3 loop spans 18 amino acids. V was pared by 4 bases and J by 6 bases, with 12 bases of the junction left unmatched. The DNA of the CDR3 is TGCGCCAGCAGCCCGGTCCCGGGACTAGCGGGAGAGGGCAATGAGCAGTTCTTC. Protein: CASSPVPGLAGEGNEQFF. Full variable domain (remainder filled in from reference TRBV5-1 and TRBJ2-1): KAGVTQTPRYLIKTRGQQVTLSCSPISGHRSVSWYQQTPGQGLQFLFEYFSETQRNKGNFPGRFSGRQFSNSRSEMNVSTLELGDSALYLCASSPVPGLAGEGNEQFFGPGTRLTVL.

Here the CDR3 reads CASSLRGANVLTF. The CDR3 nucleotides are TGTGCCAGCAGCCTTCGGGGGGCCAACGTCCTGACTTTC. V is TRBV6-5 and J is TRBJ2-6, with D uncertain. Germline CDR1 is MNHEY and CDR2 is SVGAGI. The CDR3 is 13 residues long. The V and J ends lost 6 bases and 4 bases respectively, with 7 bases between them.